Each of the 22 T cell receptor beta chains below was sequenced from the same sample in a study of CD8+ T cells in alopecia areata. Treatment: oral pan-JAK inhibitor, 5-10 mg twice daily. Extracted from the samples, RNA was reverse transcribed into cDNA to serve as the sequencing template. Some clones are missing from TCRdb's copy, which holds only in-frame ones; the method was immunoSEQ multiplex PCR. The data show around 200,000 clones, around 66% seen once. Sequenced here: CD4+ T cells sorted from blood, sampled at week 4, from a patient treated with tofacitinib. The receptor set was obtained from a human donor with alopecia areata.

The V and J genes are TRBV4-2 and TRBJ1-2; no definite D call. Germline assignment: CDR1 LGHNA and CDR2 YNFKEQ. This CDR3 has 15 amino acids. Trimming took 2 bases from V and 2 from J, leaving 12 bases between them. The CDR3 DNA reads TGTGCCAGCAGCCAACGGGAGGGAATGAACTATGGCTACACCTTC. Translated, it gives CASSQREGMNYGYTF.

A few counts support this clone. V and J are TRBV5-1 and TRBJ2-3; 7 bases map to TRBD1. With 7 bases clipped from V and 2 bases from J, the junction kept 7 bases outside the gene matches. CDR1 and CDR2 from the germline V gene are SGHRS and YFSETQ. The CDR3 length is 14 residues. The CDR3 DNA follows: TGCGCCAGCCGCCCGGGACAGAACACAGATACGCAGTATTTT. Translation gives CASRPGQNTDTQYF.

The chain joins TRBV6-5 to TRBJ2-7; D is undetermined. V was cut by 3 bases and J by 0 bases, with 9 bases left in between. The CDR3 spans 14 residues. The V gene's germline CDR1 is MNHEY and CDR2 SVGAGI. The CDR3, as DNA: TGTGCCAGCAGTTATCTGGGCACCTCCTACGAGCAGTACTTC. Its protein product is CASSYLGTSYEQYF.

The chain uses TRBV29-1 and TRBJ2-2; D is unresolved. V lost 5 bases, J lost 5 bases, and 15 bases lay in between. The germline gives CDR1 SQVTM, CDR2 ANQGSEA. CDR3 size: 14 residues. In DNA form, the CDR3 reads TGCAGCGTTAGTGGGTCCAGTGGGACCGGGGAGCTGTTTTTT. This sequence encodes CSVSGSSGTGELFF.

The CDR3 loop reads CASSLRTQNNIYGYTF. In DNA, the CDR3 is TGTGCCAGCAGCCTCAGGACACAGAACAACATCTATGGCTACACCTTC. The J gene is TRBJ1-2, the V gene TRBV27, with a tentative D call TRBD1 (5 bases). From germline, CDR1 is MNHEY and CDR2 SMNVEV (reference sequence). The V gene lost 6 bases and the J gene lost 4 bases, with 21 bases spanning the gap. This CDR3 is 16 amino acids long.

In this sample, this clone turned up a few times. V is TRBV30 and J is TRBJ1-2; TRBD1 matches 8 bases. The CDR3 loop spans 12 amino acids. The germline gives CDR1 GTSNPN, CDR2 SVGIG (reference sequence). The J segment lost 4 bases and the V segment lost 4 bases, leaving 2 bases of the junction unmatched. The chain's CDR3 is CAWKQGGYGYTF. DNA of the CDR3: TGTGCCTGGAAACAGGGGGGCTATGGCTACACCTTC.

The chain joins TRBV27 to TRBJ2-7; D tentatively reads TRBD1 or TRBD2 (5 bases each). CDR3 length: 15 residues. Trimming shortened V by 6 bases and J by 2 bases, and 17 bases separated the two germline ends. Looked up from germline, CDR1 is MNHEY and CDR2 is SMNVEV (reference sequence). CDR3 DNA: TGTGCCAGCAGGGACTCAGGGTTGGGGACCTACGAGCAGTACTTC. Translating gives CASRDSGLGTYEQYF.

The chain combines TRBV11-2 with TRBJ2-5; 10 bases align to TRBD2. Germline V gene data show CDR1 as SGHAT and CDR2 as FQNNGV. The CDR3 consists of 15 residues. After removal of 5 bases from V and 2 bases from J, the junction contained 5 bases not matched to a gene. The CDR3 loop reads CASSRTSGYQETQYF. The CDR3 DNA follows: TGTGCCAGCAGCAGGACTAGCGGTTATCAAGAGACCCAGTACTTC.

The rearrangement joins TRBV10-2 to TRBJ2-7; TRBD2 agrees at 8 bases. After removal of 10 bases from V and 4 bases from J, the junction contained 9 bases not matched to a gene. Germline V gene data show CDR1 as WSHSY and CDR2 as SAAADI. The CDR3 is 13 amino acids. This CDR3 reads CATRAGASYEQYF. The CDR3 DNA reads TGCGCCACTAGAGCGGGGGCATCGTACGAGCAGTACTTC.

The chain recombines TRBV18 with TRBJ2-7; unclear D gene. Germline CDR1 is KGHSH and CDR2 is LQKENI. Trimming took 3 bases from V and 5 from J, leaving 20 bases between them. The CDR3 covers 16 residues. CDR3 protein: CASSPVVRKIGNEQYF. The CDR3 nucleotides are TGTGCCAGCTCACCGGTTGTGAGGAAAATTGGGAACGAGCAGTACTTC.

As regards this clone: One end of the junction is discordant with germline, which a read error may explain. This rearrangement joins TRBV25-1 to TRBJ2-2; TRBD1 or TRBD2 may be the D gene (6 bases each). The CDR3 length is 11 residues. Germline CDR1 reads MGHDK; CDR2 reads SYGVNS. CDR3 in amino acids: CASSGLGGHVF. The CDR3, as DNA: TGTGCCAGCAGTGGTCTGGGGGGCCACGTCTTT. Based on the CDR3 plus reference TRBV25-1 and TRBJ2-2, the full variable domain is EADIYQTPRYLVIGTGKKITLECSQTMGHDKMYWYQQDPGMELHLIHYSYGVNSTEKGDLSSESTVSRIRTEHFPLTLESARPSHTSQYLCASSGLGGHVFGEGSRLTVL.

The CDR3 loop is CASSLWSANSYNEQFF. The CDR3 DNA is TGCGCCAGCAGCTTGTGGTCAGCAAATTCCTACAATGAGCAGTTCTTC. The chain uses TRBV5-1 and TRBJ2-1; D gene unclear. Germline values: CDR1 SGHRS, CDR2 YFSETQ. Deletions cut 1 base from V and 1 base from J, with 12 bases between. The CDR3 extends over 16 amino acids.

This clone was counted between two and nine times. This rearrangement joins TRBV19 to TRBJ2-2; tentative D call: TRBD2 (6 bases). The ends were cut back, 3 bases at V and 7 bases at J, with 9 bases in the middle. The CDR3 sequence is 13 residues long. From germline, CDR1 is LNHDA and CDR2 SQIVND (reference sequence). CDR3 sequence: CASSIAGFGELFF. In DNA, the CDR3 is TGTGCCAGTAGTATTGCGGGGTTCGGGGAGCTGTTTTTT.

The rearrangement links TRBV6-1 to TRBJ1-5; D possibly corresponds to TRBD1 (6 bases). V dropped 10 bases and J dropped 3 bases, with 16 bases sitting between them. The CDR3 spans 14 residues. In germline, CDR1 is MNHNS, CDR2 SASEGT. The CDR3 region has the DNA TGTGCCACCCGGCTCACAGGGATCAATCAGCCCCAGCATTTT. This translates into CATRLTGINQPQHF.

This rearrangement joins TRBV6-1 to TRBJ2-7; possibly TRBD1 for D (8 bases). This CDR3 is 13 amino acids long. Trimming removed 8 bases at V and 4 bases at J, with 15 bases between. Germline V CDR1 and CDR2: MNHNS, SASEGT. The CDR3 loop is CASSAQGGYEQYF. CDR3 nucleotide sequence: TGTGCCAGCTCAGCACAGGGGGGGTACGAGCAGTACTTC.

V gene TRBV6-5 combines with J gene TRBJ2-5; 8 nucleotides line up with TRBD1. The CDR3 covers 14 residues. Trimming removed 5 bases from V and 5 bases from J; junction bases left unmatched: 7. Germline V gene data show CDR1 as MNHEY and CDR2 as SVGAGI. The CDR3 nucleotides read TGTGCCAGCAGTCTCGCTCGACAGGGGGAGACCCAGTACTTC. This codes for CASSLARQGETQYF.

This chain joins TRBV6-5 and TRBJ1-5; possibly TRBD1 for D (6 bases). Trimming took 6 bases from V and 8 from J, leaving 20 bases between them. Germline CDR1 reads MNHEY; CDR2 reads SVGAGI. This CDR3 is 15 amino acids long. The CDR3 loop reads CASRVSTGGREPQHF. As DNA, the CDR3 is TGTGCCAGCAGAGTCTCTACGGGGGGCAGAGAGCCCCAGCATTTT.

The chain carries TRBV5-4 and TRBJ2-1, with D possibly matching TRBD1 (5 bases). The V end was cut by 4 bases, the J end by 15 bases, with 14 bases between. Per germline, CDR1 SGHNT and CDR2 YYREEE (reference sequence). The CDR3 has 11 residues. The CDR3 sequence is CASSGEGALFF. DNA of the CDR3: TGTGCCAGCAGCGGGGAAGGGGCTCTGTTCTTC.

The chain employs TRBV30 and TRBJ2-1; the D is unclear. Germline CDR1 GTSNPN, CDR2 SVGIG (reference sequence). Trimming took off 1 base at V and 13 bases at J, with 17 bases between the two ends. The CDR3 contains 13 residues. For the CDR3, the DNA is TGTGCCTGGAGTGCCTCCTTCGGAATCGCCCAGTTCTTC. It is translated as CAWSASFGIAQFF.

A single count supports this clone. The chain combines TRBV7-9 with TRBJ2-5; D perhaps matches TRBD1 (6 bases). Germline V gene data show CDR1 as SEHNR and CDR2 as FQNEAQ (reference sequence). Trimming stripped 5 bases from V and 5 bases from J, with 12 bases between. The CDR3 is 13 residues long. DNA of the CDR3: TGTGCCAGCAGCCTAGGGGGATCGGAGACCCAGTACTTC. Its translation is CASSLGGSETQYF.

As to this clone: One junction end does not reproduce the germline sequence, and a read error may be involved. The chain has TRBV7-7 and TRBJ1-6; the D is unclear. CDR1 is SSHAT, CDR2 FNYEAQ, per germline (reference sequence). The CDR3 contains 13 residues. This CDR3 is CASSQDLFSPLHF. The CDR3 DNA follows: TGTGCTAGCAGCCAGGACCTTTTTTCACCCCTCCACTTT. The complete variable domain, with remaining parts taken from reference TRBV7-7 and TRBJ1-6, reads GAGVSQSPRYKVTKRGQDVTLRCDPISSHATLYWYQQALGQGPEFLTYFNYEAQPDKSGLPSDRFSAERPEGSISTLTIQRTEQRDSAMYRCASSQDLFSPLHFGNGTRLTVT.

The J gene is TRBJ2-3, the V gene TRBV7-2, with D possibly matching TRBD1 (6 bases). The CDR3 is 14 residues long. Germline V gene sequence: CDR1 SGHTA, CDR2 FQGNSA. V lost 1 base and J lost 3, with 8 bases in between. The CDR3 bases are TGTGCCAGCAGCTTAGACAGGGCTACAGATACGCAGTATTTT. Amino acid sequence: CASSLDRATDTQYF.